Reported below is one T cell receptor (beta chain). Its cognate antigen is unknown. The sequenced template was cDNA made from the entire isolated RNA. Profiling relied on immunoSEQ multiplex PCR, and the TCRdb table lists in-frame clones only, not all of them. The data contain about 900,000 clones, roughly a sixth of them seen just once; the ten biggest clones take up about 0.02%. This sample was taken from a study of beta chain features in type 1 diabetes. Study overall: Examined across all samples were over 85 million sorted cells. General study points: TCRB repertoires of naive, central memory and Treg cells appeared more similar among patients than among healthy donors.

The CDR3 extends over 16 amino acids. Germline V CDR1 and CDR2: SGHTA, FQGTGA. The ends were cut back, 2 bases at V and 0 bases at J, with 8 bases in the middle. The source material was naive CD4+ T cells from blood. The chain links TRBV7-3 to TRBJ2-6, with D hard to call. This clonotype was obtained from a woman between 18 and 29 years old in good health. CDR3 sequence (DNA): TGTGCCAGCAGCTTATTTTCCCTCTCTGGGGCCAACGTCCTGACTTTC. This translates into CASSLFSLSGANVLTF. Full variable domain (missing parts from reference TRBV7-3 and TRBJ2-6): GAGVSQTPSNKVTEKGKYVELRCDPISGHTALYWYRQSLGQGPEFLIYFQGTGAADDSGLPNDRFFAVRPEGSVSTLKIQRTERGDSAVYLCASSLFSLSGANVLTFGAGSRLTVL.